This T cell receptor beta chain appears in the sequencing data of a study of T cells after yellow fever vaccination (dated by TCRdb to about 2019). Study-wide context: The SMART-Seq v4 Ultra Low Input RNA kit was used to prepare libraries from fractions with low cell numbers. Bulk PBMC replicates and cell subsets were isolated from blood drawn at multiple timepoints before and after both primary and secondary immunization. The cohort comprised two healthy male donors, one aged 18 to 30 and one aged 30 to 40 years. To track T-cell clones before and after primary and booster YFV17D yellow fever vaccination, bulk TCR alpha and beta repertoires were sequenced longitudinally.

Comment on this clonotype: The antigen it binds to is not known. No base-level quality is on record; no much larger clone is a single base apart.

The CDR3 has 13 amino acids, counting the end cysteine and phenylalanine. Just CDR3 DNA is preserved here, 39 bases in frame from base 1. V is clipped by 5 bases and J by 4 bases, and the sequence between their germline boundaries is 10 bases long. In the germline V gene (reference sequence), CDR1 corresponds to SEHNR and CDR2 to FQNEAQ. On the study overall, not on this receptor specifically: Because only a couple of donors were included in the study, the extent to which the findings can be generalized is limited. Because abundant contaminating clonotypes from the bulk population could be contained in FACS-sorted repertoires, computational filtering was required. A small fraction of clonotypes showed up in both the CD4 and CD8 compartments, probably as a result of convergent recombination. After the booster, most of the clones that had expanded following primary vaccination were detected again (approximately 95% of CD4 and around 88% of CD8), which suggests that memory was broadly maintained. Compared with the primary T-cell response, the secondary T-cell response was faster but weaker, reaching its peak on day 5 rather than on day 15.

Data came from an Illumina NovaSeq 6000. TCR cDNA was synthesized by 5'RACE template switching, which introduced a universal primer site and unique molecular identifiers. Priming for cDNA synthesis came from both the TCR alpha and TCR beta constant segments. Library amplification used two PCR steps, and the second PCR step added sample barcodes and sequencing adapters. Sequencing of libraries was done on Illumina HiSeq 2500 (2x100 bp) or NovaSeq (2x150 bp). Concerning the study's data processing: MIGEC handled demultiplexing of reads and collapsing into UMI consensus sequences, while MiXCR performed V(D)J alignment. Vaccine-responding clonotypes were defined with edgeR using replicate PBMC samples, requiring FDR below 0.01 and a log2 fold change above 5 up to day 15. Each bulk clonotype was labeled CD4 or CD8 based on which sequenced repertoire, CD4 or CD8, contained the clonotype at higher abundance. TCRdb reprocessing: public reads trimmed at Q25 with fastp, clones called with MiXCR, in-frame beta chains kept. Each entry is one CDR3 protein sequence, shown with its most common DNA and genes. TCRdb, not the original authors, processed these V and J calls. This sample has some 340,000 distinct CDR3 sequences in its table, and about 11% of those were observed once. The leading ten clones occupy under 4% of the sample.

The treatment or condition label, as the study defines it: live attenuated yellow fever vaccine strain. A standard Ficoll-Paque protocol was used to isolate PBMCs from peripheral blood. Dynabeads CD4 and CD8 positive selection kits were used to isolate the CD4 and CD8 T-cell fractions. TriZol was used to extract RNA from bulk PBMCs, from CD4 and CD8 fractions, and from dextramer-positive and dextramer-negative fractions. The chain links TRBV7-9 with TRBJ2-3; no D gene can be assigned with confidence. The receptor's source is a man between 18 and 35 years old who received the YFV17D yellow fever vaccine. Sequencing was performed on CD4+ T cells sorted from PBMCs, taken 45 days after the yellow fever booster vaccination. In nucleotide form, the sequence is TGTGCCAGCAGCGGCCCCGACGCAGATACGCAGTATTTT. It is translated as CASSGPDADTQYF.